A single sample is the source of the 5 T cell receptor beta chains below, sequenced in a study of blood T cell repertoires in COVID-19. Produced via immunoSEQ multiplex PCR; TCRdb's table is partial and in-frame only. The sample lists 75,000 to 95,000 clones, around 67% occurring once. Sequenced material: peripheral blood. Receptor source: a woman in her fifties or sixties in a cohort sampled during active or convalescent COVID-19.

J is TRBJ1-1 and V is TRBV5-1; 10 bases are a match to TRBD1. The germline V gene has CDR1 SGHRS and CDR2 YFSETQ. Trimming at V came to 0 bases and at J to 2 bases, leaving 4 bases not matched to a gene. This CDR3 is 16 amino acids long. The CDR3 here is CASSLGTTGGNTEAFF. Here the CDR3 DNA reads TGCGCCAGCAGCTTGGGAACGACAGGGGGCAACACTGAAGCTTTCTTT.

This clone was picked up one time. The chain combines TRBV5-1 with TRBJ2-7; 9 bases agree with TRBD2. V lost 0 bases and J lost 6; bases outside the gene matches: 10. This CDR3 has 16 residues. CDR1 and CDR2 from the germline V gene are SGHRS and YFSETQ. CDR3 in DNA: TGCGCCAGCAGCTTGGCCGCGCGGGGGGGCCAGGCCGAGCAGTACTTC. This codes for CASSLAARGGQAEQYF.

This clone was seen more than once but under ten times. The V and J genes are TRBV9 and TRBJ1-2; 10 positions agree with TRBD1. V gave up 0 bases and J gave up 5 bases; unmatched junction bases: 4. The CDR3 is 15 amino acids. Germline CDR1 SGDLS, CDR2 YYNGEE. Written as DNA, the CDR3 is TGTGCCAGCAGCGTAGCGGGGACAGGGGTGTATGGCTACACCTTC. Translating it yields CASSVAGTGVYGYTF.

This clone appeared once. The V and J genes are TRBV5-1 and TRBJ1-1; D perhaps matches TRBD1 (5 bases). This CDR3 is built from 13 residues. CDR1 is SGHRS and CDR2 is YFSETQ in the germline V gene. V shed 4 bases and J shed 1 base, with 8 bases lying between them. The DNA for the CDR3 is TGCGCCAGCAGCCAGGGAGGGAACACTGAAGCTTTCTTT. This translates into CASSQGGNTEAFF.

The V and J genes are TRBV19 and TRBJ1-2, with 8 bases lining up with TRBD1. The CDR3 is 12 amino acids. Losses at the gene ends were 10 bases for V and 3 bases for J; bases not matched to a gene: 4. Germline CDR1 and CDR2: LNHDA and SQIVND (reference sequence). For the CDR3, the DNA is TGTGCCACCGGGGGACAGGACTATGGCTACACCTTC. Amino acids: CATGGQDYGYTF.